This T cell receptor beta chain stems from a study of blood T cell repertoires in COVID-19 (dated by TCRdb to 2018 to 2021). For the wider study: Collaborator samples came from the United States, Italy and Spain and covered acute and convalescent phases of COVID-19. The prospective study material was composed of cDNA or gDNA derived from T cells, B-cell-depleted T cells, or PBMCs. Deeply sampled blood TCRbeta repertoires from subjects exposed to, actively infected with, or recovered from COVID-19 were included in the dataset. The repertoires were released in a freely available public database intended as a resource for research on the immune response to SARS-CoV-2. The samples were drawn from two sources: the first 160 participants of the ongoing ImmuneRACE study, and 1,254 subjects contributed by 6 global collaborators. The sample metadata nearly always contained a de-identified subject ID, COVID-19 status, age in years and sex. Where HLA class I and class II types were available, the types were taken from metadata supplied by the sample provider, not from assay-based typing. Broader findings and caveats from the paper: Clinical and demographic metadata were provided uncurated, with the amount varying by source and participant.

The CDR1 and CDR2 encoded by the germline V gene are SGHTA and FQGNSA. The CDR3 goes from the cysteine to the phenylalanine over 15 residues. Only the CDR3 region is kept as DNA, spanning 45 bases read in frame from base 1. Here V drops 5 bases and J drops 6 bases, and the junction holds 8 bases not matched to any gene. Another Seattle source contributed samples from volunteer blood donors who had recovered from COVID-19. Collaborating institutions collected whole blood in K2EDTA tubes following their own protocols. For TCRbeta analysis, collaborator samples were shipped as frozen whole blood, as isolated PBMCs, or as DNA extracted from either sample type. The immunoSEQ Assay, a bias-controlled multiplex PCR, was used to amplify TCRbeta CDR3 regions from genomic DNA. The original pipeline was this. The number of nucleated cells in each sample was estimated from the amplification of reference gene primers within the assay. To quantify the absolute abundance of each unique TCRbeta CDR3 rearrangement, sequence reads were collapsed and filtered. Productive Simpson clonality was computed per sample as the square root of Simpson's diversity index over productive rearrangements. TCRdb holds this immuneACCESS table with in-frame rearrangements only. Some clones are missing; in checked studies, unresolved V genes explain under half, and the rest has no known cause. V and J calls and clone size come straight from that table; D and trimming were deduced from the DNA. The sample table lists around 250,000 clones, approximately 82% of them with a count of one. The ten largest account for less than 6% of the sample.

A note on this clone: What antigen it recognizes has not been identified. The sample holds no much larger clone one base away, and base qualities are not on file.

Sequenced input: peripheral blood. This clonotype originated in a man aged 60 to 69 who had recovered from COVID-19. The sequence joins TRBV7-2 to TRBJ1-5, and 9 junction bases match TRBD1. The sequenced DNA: TGTGCCAGCAGCGCCTTACAGGGGGCGGGTCAGCCCCAGCATTTT. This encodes CASSALQGAGQPQHF.